This T cell receptor (beta chain) was sequenced for a study of T cell responses to AZD1222 COVID-19 vaccine. With regard to this clone: Its antigen is not identified.

Measured with immunoSEQ multiplex PCR; TCRdb has only the in-frame clones, and not every one. The table has some 200,000 clones, approximately 94% seen once; the top ten hold less than 1.2%. From germline, CDR1 is SEHNR and CDR2 FQNEAQ (reference sequence). The CDR3 spans 13 residues. The junction had 3 bases not matched to a gene; V was cut back by 5 bases and J by 6 bases. General study results and limits: In all cases, repertoires were sampled only after the peak T cell response. Only a handful of AZD1222 recipients, roughly six in all, had baseline seropositivity. In the spike-specific TCR repertoire, nearly half reportedly target unmutated variant regions. Most donors were white British, females outnumbered males, and clonal diversity was possibly underestimated.

The rearrangement joins TRBV7-9 to TRBJ1-2; TRBD1 matches at 10 bases. Sequenced here: peripheral blood, sampled on day 0 of MenACWY control vaccination. This clonotype was sampled from an adult in good health. The CDR3 DNA reads as TGTGCCAGCAGCCTGGGACAGGGGAATGGCTACACCTTC. Translated, it gives CASSLGQGNGYTF.